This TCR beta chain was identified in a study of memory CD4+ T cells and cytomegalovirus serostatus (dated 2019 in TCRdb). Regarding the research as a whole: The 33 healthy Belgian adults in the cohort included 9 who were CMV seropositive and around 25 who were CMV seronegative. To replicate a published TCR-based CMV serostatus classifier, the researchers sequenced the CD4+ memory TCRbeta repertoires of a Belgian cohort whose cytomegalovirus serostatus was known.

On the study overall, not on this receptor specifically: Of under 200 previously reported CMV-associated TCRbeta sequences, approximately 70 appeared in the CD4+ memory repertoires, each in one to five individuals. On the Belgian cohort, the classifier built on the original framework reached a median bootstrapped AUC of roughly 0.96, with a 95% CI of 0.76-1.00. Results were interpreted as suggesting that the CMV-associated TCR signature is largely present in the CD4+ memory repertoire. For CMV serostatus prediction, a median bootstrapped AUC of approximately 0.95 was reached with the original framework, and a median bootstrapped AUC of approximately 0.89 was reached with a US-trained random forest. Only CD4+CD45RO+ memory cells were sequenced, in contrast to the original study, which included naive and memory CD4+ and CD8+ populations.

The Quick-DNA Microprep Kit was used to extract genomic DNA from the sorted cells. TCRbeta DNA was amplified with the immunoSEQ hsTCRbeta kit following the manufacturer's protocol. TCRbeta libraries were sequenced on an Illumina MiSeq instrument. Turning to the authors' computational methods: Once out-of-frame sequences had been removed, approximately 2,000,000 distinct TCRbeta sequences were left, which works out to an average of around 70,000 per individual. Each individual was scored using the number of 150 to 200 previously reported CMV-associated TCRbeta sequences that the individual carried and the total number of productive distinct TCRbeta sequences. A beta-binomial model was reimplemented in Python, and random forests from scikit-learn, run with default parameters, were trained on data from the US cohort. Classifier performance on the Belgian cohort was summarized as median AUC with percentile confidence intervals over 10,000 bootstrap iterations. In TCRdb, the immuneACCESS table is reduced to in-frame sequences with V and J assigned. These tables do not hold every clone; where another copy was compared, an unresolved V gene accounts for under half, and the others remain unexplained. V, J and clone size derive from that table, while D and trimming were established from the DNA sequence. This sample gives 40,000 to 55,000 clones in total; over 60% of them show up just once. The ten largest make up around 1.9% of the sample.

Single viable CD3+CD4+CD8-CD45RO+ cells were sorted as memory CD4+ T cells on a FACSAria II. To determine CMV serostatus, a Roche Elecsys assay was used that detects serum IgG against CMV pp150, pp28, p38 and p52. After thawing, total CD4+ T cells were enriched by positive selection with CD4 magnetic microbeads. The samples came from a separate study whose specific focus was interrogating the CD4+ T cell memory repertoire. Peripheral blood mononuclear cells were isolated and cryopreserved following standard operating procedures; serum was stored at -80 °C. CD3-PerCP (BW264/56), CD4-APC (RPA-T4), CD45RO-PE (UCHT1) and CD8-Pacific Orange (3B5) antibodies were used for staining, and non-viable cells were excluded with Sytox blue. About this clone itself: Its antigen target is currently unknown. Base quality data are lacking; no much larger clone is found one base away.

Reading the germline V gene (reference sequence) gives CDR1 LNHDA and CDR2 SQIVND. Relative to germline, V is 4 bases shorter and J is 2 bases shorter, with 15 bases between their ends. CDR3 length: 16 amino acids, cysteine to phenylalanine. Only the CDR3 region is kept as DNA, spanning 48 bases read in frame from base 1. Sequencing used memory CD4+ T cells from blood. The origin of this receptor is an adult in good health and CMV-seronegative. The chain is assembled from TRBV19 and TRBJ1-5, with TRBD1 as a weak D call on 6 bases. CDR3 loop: CASSRKIRGGNQPQHF. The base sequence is TGTGCCAGTAGTAGGAAAATCAGGGGTGGCAATCAGCCCCAGCATTTT.